This is a list of T cell receptor beta chains from one sample in a study of blood T cell repertoires in COVID-19. Assay used: immunoSEQ multiplex PCR; TCRdb lists only in-frame clones, some missing. Here the sample spans about 40,000 clones, around 87% being singletons. The sample was peripheral blood. The origin of the receptors is a man in his sixties with acute or convalescent COVID-19. CDR3s include the opening cysteine and the closing phenylalanine or tryptophan. D genes are given only for firm matches.

v_gene	d_gene	j_gene	CDR3aa	CDR3nt
TRBV5-4	TRBD2	TRBJ2-1	CASSLGGLAGANEQFF	TGTGCCAGCAGCTTGGGGGGACTAGCGGGAGCGAATGAGCAGTTCTTC
TRBV20-1	.	TRBJ2-1	CSASDQGRSNEQFF	TGCAGTGCTAGTGACCAGGGTCGCAGCAATGAGCAGTTCTTC
TRBV10-3	TRBD1	TRBJ2-1	CAISQRGQTLSNEQFF	TGTGCCATCTCTCAGAGGGGACAGACTCTTTCAAATGAGCAGTTCTTC
TRBV15	.	TRBJ1-5	CATRVGGTYNQPQHF	TGTGCCACCAGGGTGGGCGGGACCTACAATCAGCCCCAGCATTTT
TRBV11-2	.	TRBJ2-1	CASSSRLVNPHEQFF	TGTGCCAGCAGCTCTCGACTAGTAAACCCCCATGAGCAGTTCTTC
TRBV19	TRBD1	TRBJ2-2	CASRDRAGELFF	TGTGCCAGTAGGGACAGGGCCGGGGAGCTGTTTTTT
TRBV27	TRBD1	TRBJ1-5	CASSPRTGGMANQPQHF	TGTGCCAGCAGTCCCCGGACAGGAGGAATGGCCAATCAGCCCCAGCATTTT
TRBV19	TRBD1	TRBJ1-1	CASSPGTENTEAFF	TGTGCCAGTAGTCCCGGGACAGAGAACACTGAAGCTTTCTTT
TRBV24-1	.	TRBJ2-3	CATSNIPGRGGHTQYF	TGTGCCACCAGTAATATCCCGGGGCGGGGCGGACATACGCAGTATTTT
TRBV3-1/TRBV3-2	.	TRBJ1-2	CASSSRTPEGYGYTF	TGTGCCAGCAGCTCCCGGACACCCGAAGGCTATGGCTACACCTTC
TRBV10-3	TRBD1	TRBJ2-5	CAISGGRGHGETQYF	TGTGCCATCTCAGGAGGCAGGGGGCATGGCGAGACCCAGTACTTC
TRBV5-1	.	TRBJ1-1	CASSFGQLNTEAFF	TGCGCCAGCAGCTTTGGACAGCTGAACACTGAAGCTTTCTTT